The next 2 T cell receptor beta chains were all read from a single sample in a study of shared clonotypes between healthy human individuals. The repertoire was sequenced with immunoSEQ multiplex PCR; TCRdb's copy has only in-frame clones and lacks some. The sample lists under 1,100,000 clones, 65% to 75% occurring once. Specimen: memory CD4+ T cells sorted from blood. As for subset: CD45RA-negative fraction. These receptors were taken from a man between 18 and 35 years old in good health.

V gene TRBV4-1 combines with J gene TRBJ2-5; tentatively, D is TRBD1 (6 bases). The CDR3 spans 14 residues. Deletions cut 5 bases from V and 5 bases from J, with 15 bases between. CDR1 is MGHRA, CDR2 YSYEKL, per germline. The CDR3, as DNA: TGCGCCAGCAGCGAAAGAGGGACACGGGAGACCCAGTACTTC. It encodes CASSERGTRETQYF.

This chain connects TRBV6-5 to TRBJ2-7; D possibly corresponds to TRBD1 (6 bases). Germline V gives CDR1 MNHEY, CDR2 SVGAGI. The CDR3 consists of 13 residues. Trimming stripped 6 bases from V and 3 bases from J, with 12 bases between. For the CDR3, the DNA is TGTGCCAGCAGCGGACAGTCCCTCTACGAGCAGTACTTC. Protein product: CASSGQSLYEQYF.